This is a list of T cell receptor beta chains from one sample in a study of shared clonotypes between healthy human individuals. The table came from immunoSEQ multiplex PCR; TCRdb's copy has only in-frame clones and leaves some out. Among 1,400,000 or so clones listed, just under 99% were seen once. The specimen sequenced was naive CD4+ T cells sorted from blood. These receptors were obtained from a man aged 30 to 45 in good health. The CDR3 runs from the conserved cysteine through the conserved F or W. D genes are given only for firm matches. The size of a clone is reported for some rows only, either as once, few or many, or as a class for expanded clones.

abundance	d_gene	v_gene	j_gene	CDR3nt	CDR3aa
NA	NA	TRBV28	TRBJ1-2	TGTGCCAGCAGATACACTGCGTATCGTGGCTACACCTTC	CASRYTAYRGYTF
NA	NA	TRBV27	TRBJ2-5	TGTGCCAGCAGTCCCGTCCATGAAGAGACCCAGTACTTC	CASSPVHEETQYF
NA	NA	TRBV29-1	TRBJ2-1	TGCAGCGTTGGGGACCCTTTTTCCTACAATGAGCAGTTCTTC	CSVGDPFSYNEQFF
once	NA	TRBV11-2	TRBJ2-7	TGTGCCAGCAGCTTAACTGGCCCCTACGAGCAGTACTTC	CASSLTGPYEQYF
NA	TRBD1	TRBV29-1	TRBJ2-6	TGCAGCGTCTTCAAGAGGACAGGGGCCGGGGCCAACGTCCTGACTTTC	CSVFKRTGAGANVLTF
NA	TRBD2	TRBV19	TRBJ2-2	TGTGCCAGTAGTACCACATCGGGACTAGTGGCCGGGGAGCTGTTTTTT	CASSTTSGLVAGELFF
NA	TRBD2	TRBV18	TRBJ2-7	TGTGCCAGCTCACCAAAGTCTAGCGGGGGGTACGAGCAGTACTTC	CASSPKSSGGYEQYF
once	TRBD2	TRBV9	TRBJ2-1	TGTGCCAGCAGCGCGACTAGCGGGAGTATCGGTGAGCAGTTCTTC	CASSATSGSIGEQFF
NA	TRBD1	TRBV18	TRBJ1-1	TGTGCCAGCTCTCACGGGGCAGGGGGCCTGGGTAACACTGAAGCTTTCTTT	CASSHGAGGLGNTEAFF
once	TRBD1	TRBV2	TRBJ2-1	TGTGCCAGCTATGATGGACAGGGGGGATACAATGAGCAGTTCTTC	CASYDGQGGYNEQFF
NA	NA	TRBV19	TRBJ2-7	TGTGCCAGTAGTATCGGGGGCCAGCAGTACTTC	CASSIGGQQYF
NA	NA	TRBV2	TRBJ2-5	TGTGCCAGCAGTGATCGTACAGGTGGAGAGACCCAGTACTTC	CASSDRTGGETQYF
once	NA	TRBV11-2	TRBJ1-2	TGTGCCAGCAGCTCCGGGTCGGCTAACTATGGCTACACCTTC	CASSSGSANYGYTF
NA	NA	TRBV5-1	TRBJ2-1	TGCGCCAGCAGCTCCGGGGTCGGGGACAATGAGCAGTTCTTC	CASSSGVGDNEQFF
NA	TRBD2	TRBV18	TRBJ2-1	TGTGCCAGCTCACCGATAGCGGGAGTAATCGCCAATGAGCAGTTCTTC	CASSPIAGVIANEQFF